The sequence of this T cell receptor beta chain was determined in a study of blood T cells in healthy people across ages. Germline V gives CDR1 MNHNY, CDR2 SVGAGI (reference sequence). The CDR3 sequence is 16 residues long. With V trimmed by 6 bases and J by 3 bases, 11 bases remained unmatched. General study findings and limits: Older age coincided with a roughly linear decline in TCR beta diversity per million T cells.

Turning to this clonotype: The target antigen is unknown.

PCR was performed a second time for roughly 7 to 11 cycles using a sample-barcoded 5' primer and a J-beta primer mix. Using its own MiXCR run on the 5' RACE reads, TCRdb lists one record per CDR3 protein. Among around 870,000 distinct CDR3 sequences, less than 35% were seen once, and the ten largest hold 17%. Sample donors were healthy Caucasian individuals that came from Russia, aged roughly 6 to 95. This TCR was sampled from an elderly woman in good health. Input material: blood. V and J are TRBV6-6 and TRBJ2-3; 8 bases align to TRBD1. CDR3: CASRRPGGSRTDTQYF. In DNA, the CDR3 is TGTGCCAGCAGGAGACCAGGGGGCAGTAGAACAGATACGCAGTATTTT.